This entry lists 22 T cell receptor beta chains sequenced from one sample in a study of T cells in Graves' hyperthyroidism and ophthalmopathy. Amplification of TCR beta CDR3 regions used RNA as the template. The TCR CDR3 was amplified in a first-round RT-PCR using the HTBI primer set. Each CDR3 protein gets one entry after TCRdb re-called the multiplex PCR reads with MiXCR. Of fewer than 750,000 distinct CDR3 sequences listed, 14% to 15% are singletons. Sample: blood. The origin of the receptors is a woman aged 40 to 55 with Graves' ophthalmopathy.

At least ten counts were recorded for this clonotype. The rearrangement links TRBV28 to TRBJ2-7, with 12 bases lining up with TRBD2. Trimming at V came to 6 bases and at J to 4 bases, leaving 7 bases not matched to a gene. Germline V gives CDR1 MDHEN, CDR2 SYDVKM. The CDR3 runs 15 residues. The CDR3 DNA follows: TGTGCCAGCAGCGAGACTAGCGGGAGTTGGTACGAGCAGTACTTC. Its translation: CASSETSGSWYEQYF.

The V call is TRBV28, the J call TRBJ1-1; D is unclear. The V end was cut by 1 base, the J end by 7 bases, with 7 bases between. The CDR3 spans 12 residues. Per the germline V gene, CDR1 is MDHEN and CDR2 is SYDVKM. CDR3 DNA sequence: TGTGCCAGCAGTTTATTTTCGGGTGAAGCTTTCTTT. Amino acid sequence: CASSLFSGEAFF.

CDR3 DNA: TGCAGCGTGACAAGACAGGGGGCGCGGGAGACCCAGTACTTC. This codes for CSVTRQGARETQYF. The rearrangement joins TRBV29-1 to TRBJ2-5; 10 positions match TRBD1. Germline V CDR1 and CDR2: SQVTM, ANQGSEA. This CDR3 is built from 14 residues. V dropped 6 bases and J dropped 5; count of bases not matched to a gene: 9.

This clonotype was seen more than once but under ten times. The chain combines TRBV6-2 or TRBV6-3 with TRBJ1-1, with D hard to call. The CDR3 sequence is 15 residues long. CDR1 is MNHEY and CDR2 is SVGEGT in the germline V gene. V lost 6 bases, J lost 0 bases, and 14 bases lay in between. The CDR3: CASSDQGRMNTEAFF. Here the CDR3 DNA reads TGTGCCAGCAGCGACCAAGGACGGATGAACACTGAAGCTTTCTTT.

The sample holds a few counts of this clonotype. A much larger clone differs from this one at a single base, so this may be a read error. The V gene is TRBV6-5, the J gene TRBJ1-5; weak D call: TRBD1 (5 bases). This CDR3 is 14 amino acids long. Germline-derived CDR1 and CDR2 are MNHEY and SVGAGI. In DNA, the CDR3 is TGTGCCAACAGTTTCATCCGGGGGGATCAGCCCCAGCATTTT. Amino acids: CANSFIRGDQPQHF.

V usage is TRBV9 and J usage is TRBJ2-7; 9 bases match TRBD2. The CDR3 consists of 14 residues. With V trimmed by 1 base and J by 6 bases, 5 bases remained unmatched. Germline-derived CDR1 and CDR2 are SGDLS and YYNGEE. CDR3 region: CASSVSGLAGEQYF. The CDR3 coding sequence is TGTGCCAGCAGCGTATCGGGACTAGCTGGCGAGCAGTACTTC. Looking up the rest from reference TRBV9 and TRBJ2-7 gives the full variable domain: DSGVTQTPKHLITATGQRVTLRCSPRSGDLSVYWYQQSLDQGLQFLIQYYNGEERAKGNILERFSAQQFPDLHSELNLSSLELGDSALYFCASSVSGLAGEQYFGPGTRLTVT.

In this sample, this clonotype turned up many times. This rearrangement joins TRBV28 to TRBJ2-5; 7 nucleotides align to TRBD2. The V gene end was trimmed by 2 bases and the J gene end by 6 bases; junction bases not matched to a gene: 12. CDR3 length: 16 amino acids. CDR1 is MDHEN and CDR2 is SYDVKM in the germline V gene. DNA of the CDR3: TGTGCCAGCAGTTTAAAGGTGTCGGCGGGAGCGAAGACCCAGTACTTC. Residues: CASSLKVSAGAKTQYF. Full variable domain (remainder filled in from reference TRBV28 and TRBJ2-5): DVKVTQSSRYLVKRTGEKVFLECVQDMDHENMFWYRQDPGLGLRLIYFSYDVKMKEKGDIPEGYSVSREKKERFSLILESASTNQTSMYLCASSLKVSAGAKTQYFGPGTRLLVL.

This clonotype was seen ten or more times. The V gene is TRBV20-1, the J gene TRBJ2-2; the D is unclear. CDR3 size: 15 residues. Germline-derived CDR1 and CDR2 are DFQATT and SNEGSKA (reference sequence). Trimming took 6 bases from V and 2 from J, leaving 16 bases between them. The CDR3 is CSAAPQDPNTGELFF. CDR3 DNA: TGCAGTGCCGCCCCTCAGGACCCTAACACCGGGGAGCTGTTTTTT.

This clonotype was counted a few times. The chain is built from TRBV6-5 and TRBJ2-7; 14 nucleotides align to TRBD2. The CDR3 is made up of 16 amino acids. Trimming at V came to 2 bases and at J to 5 bases, leaving 5 bases not matched to a gene. The germline gives CDR1 MNHEY, CDR2 SVGAGI. CDR3 in amino acids: CASSYPPGLAGDEQYF. CDR3 sequence (DNA): TGTGCCAGCAGTTACCCACCGGGACTAGCGGGAGACGAGCAGTACTTC.

In its sample, this clonotype was seen many times. This chain connects TRBV6-2 or TRBV6-3 to TRBJ1-1; possibly TRBD1 for D (5 bases). Looked up from germline, CDR1 is MNHEY and CDR2 is SVGEGT. Deletions cut 8 bases from V and 0 bases from J, with 10 bases between. This CDR3 spans 13 amino acids. CDR3 DNA: TGTGCCAGCTGGGGCTCTTTGAACACTGAAGCTTTCTTT. It is translated as CASWGSLNTEAFF.

This clonotype was observed many times. The J gene is TRBJ1-2, the V gene TRBV12-3 or TRBV12-4, with D tentatively TRBD1 (5 bases). Trimming left V 6 bases short and J 6 bases short, with 14 bases between. CDR3 length: 13 amino acids. In nucleotides, the CDR3 is TGTGCCAGCAGCCTCCGGGACTTGGATGGCTACACCTTC. Translated: CASSLRDLDGYTF.

This clonotype has at least ten counts. V usage is TRBV29-1 and J usage is TRBJ2-7, with D maybe TRBD1 (5 bases). Between the trimmed V and J ends, which lost 1 base and 4 bases, there was a span of 23 bases. Germline CDR1 is SQVTM and CDR2 is ANQGSEA. The length of the CDR3 is 17 residues. The CDR3 region is CSVEGSGAGPRQYEQYF. The CDR3 bases are TGCAGCGTTGAAGGCTCTGGAGCAGGGCCTCGTCAATACGAGCAGTACTTC.

This clonotype was observed a few times. J is TRBJ2-5 and V is TRBV6-2 or TRBV6-3, with D unresolved. This CDR3 is 15 amino acids long. The ends were cut back, 0 bases at V and 5 bases at J, with 13 bases in the middle. Germline V gene lookup returns CDR1 MNHEY and CDR2 SVGEGT. CDR3 residues: CASSYSVPTLETQYF. CDR3 nucleotides: TGTGCCAGCAGTTACTCGGTCCCGACCCTGGAGACCCAGTACTTC.

This clonotype was detected many times. The chain carries TRBV20-1 and TRBJ2-7; 7 bases are shared with TRBD1. The J segment lost 7 bases and the V segment lost 5 bases, leaving 14 bases of the junction unmatched. The CDR3 extends over 14 amino acids. Germline CDR1 DFQATT, CDR2 SNEGSKA (reference sequence). The CDR3 DNA reads as TGCAGTGCTTACCCGGGACAGAAAACGGGTGAGCAGTACTTC. It specifies CSAYPGQKTGEQYF.

This clonotype has a count of ten or more. The CDR3 loop reads CSAQDRVGENTEAFF. CDR3 DNA: TGCAGCGCCCAGGACAGGGTAGGAGAAAACACTGAAGCTTTCTTT. The J gene is TRBJ1-1, the V gene TRBV29-1; 8 bases fit TRBD1. With 7 bases clipped from V and 2 bases from J, the junction kept 12 bases outside the gene matches. The length of the CDR3 is 15 residues. The germline V gene has CDR1 SQVTM and CDR2 ANQGSEA.

This clonotype was recorded at least ten times. The chain recombines TRBV6-1 with TRBJ1-1; D gene unclear. V lost 2 bases to trimming and J lost 1 base, with 5 bases between them. Germline loops: CDR1 MNHNS, CDR2 SASEGT. The CDR3 is made up of 13 amino acids. The DNA of the CDR3 is TGTGCCAGCAGTGAACAGAGGAACACTGAAGCTTTCTTT. This gives the protein CASSEQRNTEAFF.

The sample holds many counts of this clonotype. The genes are TRBV27 and TRBJ1-5; D call uncertain. With 5 bases removed from V and 6 bases from J, the gap between germline ends came to 14 bases. CDR3 length equals 14 residues. CDR1 and CDR2 (germline): MNHEY, SMNVEV (reference sequence). The CDR3 is CASSPNFAPQPQHF. As DNA, the CDR3 is TGTGCCAGCAGTCCGAACTTTGCACCTCAGCCCCAGCATTTT.

The chain carries TRBV6-4 and TRBJ1-1; tentative D call: TRBD1 (6 bases). V was clipped by 6 bases and J by 8 bases, with 13 bases between them. Germline CDR1 and CDR2: MRHNA and SNTAGT. The CDR3 covers 12 residues. The CDR3 loop is CASRADSSEAFF. The CDR3 DNA reads TGTGCCAGCAGAGCGGACAGCTCCGAAGCTTTCTTT.

This clonotype has ten or more counts. The chain carries TRBV6-2 or TRBV6-3 and TRBJ2-7; 13 bases map to TRBD2. Per the germline V gene, CDR1 is MNHEY and CDR2 is SVGEGT. The CDR3 contains 17 residues. Trimming took 6 bases from V and 4 from J; bases not matched to a gene: 12. The CDR3 bases are TGTGCCAGCAGATCCTTGGGACTAGCGGGACGGACATACGAGCAGTACTTC. Protein: CASRSLGLAGRTYEQYF.

Here the CDR3 DNA reads TGCGCCAGCAGCTTTGGCGGGAGCGTCGAGCAGTACTTC. This sequence encodes CASSFGGSVEQYF. The chain combines TRBV5-1 with TRBJ2-7; 7 positions agree with TRBD2. This CDR3 spans 13 amino acids. V lost 2 bases to trimming and J lost 6 bases; unmatched junction nucleotides: 5. In germline, CDR1 is SGHRS, CDR2 YFSETQ.

There are many counts of this clonotype. The chain recombines TRBV28 with TRBJ2-7; D is ambiguous. V lost 1 base to trimming and J lost 7 bases, with 11 bases between them. The CDR3 contains 13 residues. CDR1 is MDHEN and CDR2 is SYDVKM in the germline V gene. The CDR3: CASSLSADGEQYF. CDR3 coding DNA: TGTGCCAGCAGTTTATCGGCAGATGGTGAGCAGTACTTC.

This clonotype was counted many times. The V gene is TRBV3-1, the J gene TRBJ2-5, with unresolved D. The CDR3 covers 14 residues. CDR1 and CDR2 (germline): LGHDT, YNNKEL (reference sequence). With 0 bases removed from V and 4 bases from J, the gap between germline ends came to 9 bases. Here the CDR3 DNA reads TGTGCCAGCAGCCAAGAGTGGCGAGCAGAGACCCAGTACTTC. It yields the protein CASSQEWRAETQYF.